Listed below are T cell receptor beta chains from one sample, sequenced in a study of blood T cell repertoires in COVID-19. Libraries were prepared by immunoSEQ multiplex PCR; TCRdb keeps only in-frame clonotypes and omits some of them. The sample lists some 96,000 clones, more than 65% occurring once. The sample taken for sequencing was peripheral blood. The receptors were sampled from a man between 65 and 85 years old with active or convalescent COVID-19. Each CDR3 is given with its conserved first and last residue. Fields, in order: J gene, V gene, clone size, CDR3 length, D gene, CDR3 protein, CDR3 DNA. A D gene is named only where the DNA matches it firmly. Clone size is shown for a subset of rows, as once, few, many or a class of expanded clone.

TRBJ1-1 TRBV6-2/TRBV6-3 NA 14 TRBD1 CASSQQGVGTEAFF TGTGCCAGCAGCCAACAGGGGGTTGGGACTGAAGCTTTCTTT
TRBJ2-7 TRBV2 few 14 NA CASSLTRAPGEQYF TGTGCCAGCAGCCTGACTAGGGCCCCGGGGGAGCAGTACTTC
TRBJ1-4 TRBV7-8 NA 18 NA CASSLAVGNLGANEKLFF TGTGCCAGCAGCTTAGCGGTGGGGAACCTCGGGGCTAATGAAAAACTGTTTTTT
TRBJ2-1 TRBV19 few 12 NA CASSKAGGFQFF TGTGCCAGTAGTAAGGCAGGGGGGTTTCAGTTCTTC
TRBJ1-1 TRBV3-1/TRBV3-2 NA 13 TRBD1 CASSRGQGPEAFF TGTGCCAGCAGCCGAGGACAGGGGCCTGAAGCTTTCTTT
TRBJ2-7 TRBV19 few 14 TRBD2 CASSPQRDSYEQYF TGTGCCAGTAGTCCTCAGCGGGATTCCTACGAGCAGTACTTC
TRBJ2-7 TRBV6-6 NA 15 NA CASSYEARGPYEQYF TGTGCCAGCAGTTACGAGGCCAGGGGCCCTTACGAGCAGTACTTC
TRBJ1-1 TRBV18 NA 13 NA CASSTNRETEAFF TGTGCCAGCTCAACAAACAGGGAAACTGAAGCTTTCTTT
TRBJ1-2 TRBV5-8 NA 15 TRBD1 CASSSGGDRIGGYTF TGTGCCAGCAGCAGCGGGGGGGACAGGATTGGCGGCTACACCTTC
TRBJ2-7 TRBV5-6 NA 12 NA CASSLVHYEQYF TGTGCCAGCAGCTTGGTTCATTACGAGCAGTACTTC
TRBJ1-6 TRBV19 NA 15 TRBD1 CASSKGQGYNSPLHF TGTGCCAGTAGTAAGGGACAGGGATATAATTCACCCCTCCACTTT
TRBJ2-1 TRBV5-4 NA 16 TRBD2 CASSLFRTSGYNEQFF TGTGCCAGCAGCTTGTTTAGGACTAGCGGGTACAATGAGCAGTTCTTC
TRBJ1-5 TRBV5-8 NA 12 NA CASSLVAQPQHF TGTGCCAGCAGCTTGGTGGCTCAGCCCCAGCATTTT
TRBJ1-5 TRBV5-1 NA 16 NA CASSPGEGLANQPQHF TGCGCCAGCAGCCCAGGGGAGGGCCTCGCCAATCAGCCCCAGCATTTT
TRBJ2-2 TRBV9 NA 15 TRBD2 CASSGRTSVTGELFF TGTGCCAGCAGCGGCCGGACTAGCGTCACCGGGGAGCTGTTTTTT
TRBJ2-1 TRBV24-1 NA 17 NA CATSDLYQAAYYNEQFF TGTGCCACCAGTGATTTGTATCAGGCAGCCTATTACAATGAGCAGTTCTTC
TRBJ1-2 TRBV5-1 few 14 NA CASRRAGAAYGYTF TGCGCCAGCAGGAGAGCTGGGGCCGCCTACGGCTACACCTTC
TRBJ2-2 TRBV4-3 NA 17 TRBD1 CASSTSRTTGGPGELFF TGCGCCAGCAGCACTTCACGCACCACAGGGGGCCCCGGGGAGCTGTTTTTT
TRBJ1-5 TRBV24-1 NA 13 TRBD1 CATSDSGGQPQHF TGTGCCACCAGTGATTCAGGGGGTCAGCCCCAGCATTTT
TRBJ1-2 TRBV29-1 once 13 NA CSALDTAAYGYTF TGCAGCGCTTTGGACACGGCGGCCTATGGCTACACCTTC
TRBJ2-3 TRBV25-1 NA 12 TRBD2 CASRRGGLTQYF TGTGCCAGCAGACGGGGGGGCCTTACGCAGTATTTT
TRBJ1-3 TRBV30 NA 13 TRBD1 CAWSPGGGNTIYF TGTGCCTGGAGTCCAGGGGGAGGAAACACCATATATTTT
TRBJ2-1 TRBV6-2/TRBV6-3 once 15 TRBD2 CASSYMWEGRNEQFF TGTGCCAGCAGTTACATGTGGGAGGGCCGAAATGAGCAGTTCTTC
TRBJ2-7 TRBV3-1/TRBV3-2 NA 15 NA CASSLSVVSSYEQYF TGTGCCAGCAGCCTCTCGGTCGTGAGCTCCTACGAGCAGTACTTC
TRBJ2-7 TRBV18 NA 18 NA CASSLWGGARLGVYEQYF TGTGCCAGCTCCCTCTGGGGGGGGGCACGACTAGGAGTCTACGAGCAGTACTTC
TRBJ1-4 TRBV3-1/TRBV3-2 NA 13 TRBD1 CASSRQGREKLFF TGTGCCAGCAGCCGACAGGGCCGGGAAAAACTGTTTTTT
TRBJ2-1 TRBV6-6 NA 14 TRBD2 CASSSTTSRNEQFF TGTGCCAGCAGTTCGACGACTAGCAGGAATGAGCAGTTCTTC
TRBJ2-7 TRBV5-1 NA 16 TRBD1 CASAELTGPLGVEQYF TGCGCCAGCGCGGAGTTGACAGGGCCCTTGGGGGTCGAGCAGTACTTC
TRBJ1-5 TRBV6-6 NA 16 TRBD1 CASKGQGTPLGQPQHF TGTGCCAGCAAGGGACAGGGCACCCCGCTAGGACAGCCCCAGCATTTT
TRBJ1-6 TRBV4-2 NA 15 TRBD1 CASSQPDRQGSPLHF TGTGCCAGCAGCCAACCGGACAGGCAGGGATCACCCCTCCACTTT
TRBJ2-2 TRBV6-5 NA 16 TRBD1 CASSWGTGGRSGELFF TGTGCCAGCAGTTGGGGGACAGGGGGAAGATCCGGGGAGCTGTTTTTT
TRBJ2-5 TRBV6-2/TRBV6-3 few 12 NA CASSGVAETQYF TGTGCCAGCAGTGGTGTCGCGGAGACCCAGTACTTC
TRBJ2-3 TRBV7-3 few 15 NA CASSPGQALADTQYF TGTGCCAGCAGCCCCGGCCAAGCCCTAGCAGATACGCAGTATTTT
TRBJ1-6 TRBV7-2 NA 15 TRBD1 CASSLSQGSGQTLHF TGTGCCAGCAGCTTATCACAGGGGAGCGGTCAGACCCTCCACTTT
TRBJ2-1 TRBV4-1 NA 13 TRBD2 CATRDYSYNEQFF TGCGCCACCCGGGACTACTCCTACAATGAGCAGTTCTTC
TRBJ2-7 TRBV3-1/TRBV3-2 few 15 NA CASSPPRGPFYEQYF TGTGCCAGCAGCCCTCCGCGCGGCCCTTTTTACGAGCAGTACTTC
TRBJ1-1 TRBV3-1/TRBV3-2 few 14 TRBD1 CASSQGNRGGEAFF TGTGCCAGCAGCCAAGGGAACAGGGGCGGTGAAGCTTTCTTT
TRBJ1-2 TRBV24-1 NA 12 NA CATSDVVVGYTF TGTGCCACCAGTGATGTAGTCGTTGGCTACACCTTC
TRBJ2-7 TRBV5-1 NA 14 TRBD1 CASSVTTGDREQYF TGCGCCAGCAGCGTAACGACAGGGGATAGGGAGCAGTACTTC
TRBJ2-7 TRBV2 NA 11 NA CASSLSYEQYF TGTGCCAGCAGCCTCTCCTACGAGCAGTACTTC
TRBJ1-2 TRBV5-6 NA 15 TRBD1 CASRKRQGAGYGYTF TGTGCCAGCAGAAAACGACAGGGGGCAGGGTATGGCTACACCTTC
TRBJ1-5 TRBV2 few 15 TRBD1 CASSKEQGVNQPQHF TGTGCCAGCAGTAAGGAACAGGGGGTCAATCAGCCCCAGCATTTT
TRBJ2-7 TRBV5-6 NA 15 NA CASSFLETATYEQYF TGTGCCAGCAGCTTCTTGGAGACAGCCACCTACGAGCAGTACTTC
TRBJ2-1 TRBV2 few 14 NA CASAGAGGYNEQFF TGTGCCTCAGCCGGCGCAGGGGGGTACAATGAGCAGTTCTTC
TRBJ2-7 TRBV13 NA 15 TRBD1 CASSLTGQNSYEQYF TGTGCCAGCAGCTTGACAGGGCAAAACTCCTACGAGCAGTACTTC
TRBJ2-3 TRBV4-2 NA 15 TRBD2 CASSQGLAGGDTQYF TGTGCCAGCAGCCAGGGACTAGCGGGAGGAGATACGCAGTATTTT
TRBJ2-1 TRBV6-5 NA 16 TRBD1 CASSYGTGLGDNEQFF TGTGCCAGCAGTTATGGGACAGGGTTGGGCGACAATGAGCAGTTCTTC
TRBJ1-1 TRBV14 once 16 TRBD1 CASSLPRTGVNTEAFF TGTGCCAGCAGCCTACCGCGGACAGGGGTGAACACTGAAGCTTTCTTT